The sequence of this TCR beta chain was determined in a study of cytomegalovirus exposure and HLA in healthy donors (dated by TCRdb to the late 2010s). Turning to the overall study: An earlier analysis of 587 of the donors reported under 300 Gb of sequence data and around 120 million unique TCR beta sequences obtained from roughly 170 million T cells. An early release covering 550 to 700 HLA-typed donors comprised 250 to 350 gigabases of sequencing data and tens of millions of unique TCR sequences. Among the roughly 390 genotyped donors, 75% to 90% belonged to the genetic ancestry cluster associated with self-reported Caucasian donors. The study was designed to test whether signatures of past pathogen exposure could be identified by cataloging public T cell receptors. Using immunosequencing, the study profiled T cell repertoires from fewer than 700 subjects and related those repertoires to cytomegalovirus serostatus. A separate validation cohort of over a hundred different subjects was used in addition to the approximately 670-subject first cohort. To predict cytomegalovirus infection status, the study brought together high-throughput TCR immunosequencing, statistical association of individual TCRs with disease status, and machine learning. To study patterns of TCR occurrence, a later analysis re-analyzed previously published TCR beta repertoires from 600 to 750 donors and added high-resolution HLA genotyping. In the later analysis, no new phenotypic data were used to find candidate immune exposures; instead, reliance was placed on TCR beta sequences and their occurrence across donors. An earlier analysis of fewer than 700 of the donors applied high-throughput TCR beta sequencing to assess whether each TCR beta V gene segment acted as functional or pseudogenic. Donor age, sex, ethnicity and CMV serostatus were compiled together with the repertoire data. A later genetic analysis used genome-wide SNP genotypes for about 55% of the 666 donors, treating that subset as a discovery cohort. Every discovery cohort repertoire had been produced on one sequencing platform. HLA typing included class I and class II loci at four-digit resolution. Typing coverage varied by locus: about 629-630 donors for A, B, C, DRB1 and DQB1; roughly 560 for DQA1; more than 600 for DPA1; roughly 470 for DPB1. Four to six DR-DQ haplotypes were handled as single units for association and clustering, since linkage in the cohort was strong. On average, roughly 250,000 unique TCR beta nucleotide sequences were sequenced per donor among more than 350 genotyped donors of the cohort, with roughly 19% of those sequences being non-productive. General study outcomes and caveats: A later analysis associated 15,000 or so TCR beta sequences with specific HLA alleles at a false discovery rate of 0.05. In a later analysis, most CMV-associated TCR beta chains were found to appear HLA-restricted, with HLA associations seemingly driven largely by CMV exposure. Because counts were too low, approximately 15 rarely observed V segments, including chromosome 9 orphons, were excluded from the earlier analysis of several hundred of the donors. In an earlier analysis of several hundred of the donors, most TCR beta V segments were observed in productive rearrangements about 87% or about 30% of the time, broadly matching IMGT annotations. Most TCR sequences were seen in very few donors, while some public TCRs were found in many individuals. A further reported finding was that TCR beta sequences accurately predicted the HLA-A and HLA-B alleles for most subjects in the first cohort. According to a later analysis, TCR association rates differed among HLA loci, with DRB1 alleles showing the most associated TCRs and HLA-C alleles showing the fewest. Compared with the approximately 670-donor mean, donors in an Asian-associated ancestry cluster had fewer N-insertions in productive TCRs, according to a later genetic analysis. Correlated functional status among segregating V segments might be attributable to linkage disequilibrium, but an unknown experimental factor could not be ruled out. The classifier was reported to diagnose cytomegalovirus status with high specificity and sensitivity in both the original cohort and the validation cohort. The presence/absence analyses assumed that sequencing depth was roughly uniform across donors, and that assumption may not be true. Strong co-occurrence of HLA alleles, especially DR and DQ, made assigning TCR associations to individual alleles difficult. In this cohort, only TCR beta chains were sequenced, and detectable features were limited by the absence of alpha or paired-chain data. A few of the identified cytomegalovirus-associated TCR beta chains were confirmed in vitro to be specific for cytomegalovirus antigens. A cluster of highly shared sequence variants was judged likely to represent a technical artifact of the sequencing pipeline. Immune exposure information for the cohort was limited to CMV serostatus. Because HLA typing was missing for some donors at each locus, association tests included only the typed subset. It was suggested by the authors that the approach could potentially be generalized to other disease states and immunological phenotypes. In a later analysis, several top co-occurrence clusters were reported to appear linked to parvovirus B19, influenza, CMV and Epstein-Barr virus. In the study, approximately 160 TCR beta chains were listed as associated with cytomegalovirus. An association between a missense DCLRE1C variant and V-gene and J-gene trimming of TCR beta chains was found in a later genetic analysis and replicated in an independent cohort. Some IMGT-functional V segments, including TRBV6-2 and TRBV6-3, could not be distinguished by the 87-base-pair reads and were therefore excluded. Compared with equally common non-associated chains, HLA-associated TCR beta chains in a later analysis were more clonally expanded and had lower generation probabilities.

In total, 666 healthy bone marrow donors made up the cohort. At the time of sampling, all cohort members were nominally healthy, though unrecorded immune exposures were likely present. CMV serostatus was recorded as positive for about 310 and negative for about 50% of the 666 cohort members, whereas no CMV serostatus was recorded for the donor in question. Each donor provided a peripheral blood sample, and peripheral blood mononuclear cells were used for TCR beta sequencing. Genomic DNA was extracted from the blood cell samples with the Qiagen DNeasy Blood Extraction Kit. Library method: the immunoSEQ multiplex PCR assay. A mixture of 60 forward primers for TCR Vbeta segments and 13 reverse primers for TCR Jbeta segments was used in the multiplex PCR. Amplification of the CDR3 region of rearranged TCR beta genes was performed with a multiplex PCR assay on genomic DNA. On the Illumina HiSeq System, the amplified TCR beta libraries were sequenced as 87-base-pair reads. The published analysis was carried out like this. A later analysis tallied 80 million to 95 million unique TCR beta chains across the 666 repertoires, and around 10 million of those chains were shared by two or more donors. A nearest-neighbor algorithm error-corrected the raw reads and collapsed the reads into unique sequences, merging closely related sequences to remove PCR and sequencing errors. To assign V, D and J gene segments, CDR3 sequences were aligned to IMGT reference sequences. For a sequence to be retained, at least a six-nucleotide match to both a V gene segment and a J gene segment was required. Rearrangements were called productive when the CDR3 lacked stop codons and stayed in frame with V and J; all others were non-productive. Following IMGT convention, CDR3 was defined as the stretch from the second conserved V-encoded cysteine up to the conserved J-encoded phenylalanine. The earlier analysis of about 620 of the donors excluded sequences that lacked an unambiguous match to a single V gene segment. In an earlier analysis of about 590 of the donors, a V segment was called functional when productive rearrangements were above 56.7%, and segregating when the standard deviation between donors exceeded 5%. A statistical classification framework was built to diagnose cytomegalovirus status from the catalog of TCR beta chain sequences. In a later analysis, TCR nucleotide sequences were compared against IMGT/GENE-DB human TR gene sequences so that V and J genes could be assigned. In a later analysis, CDR3 sequences and most-parsimonious VDJ recombination scenarios were assigned using the TCRdist pipeline. A later analysis defined each TCR beta chain by its CDR3 amino acid sequence plus V-gene family, and excluded reads lacking a unique V-gene family. As a way to deal with suspected cross-contamination and a sequencing artifact, a later analysis dropped 450 to 600 nucleotide sequences that were highly shared and had low generation probability. In a later analysis, a clonal expansion index for each public chain was calculated from normalized within-repertoire ranks of inferred template counts. Generation probabilities in a later analysis came from a VDJ recombination model fitted to out-of-frame rearrangements, and those results were checked against IGoR. A later analysis scored TCR-TCR, TCR-HLA and TCR-CMV co-occurrence with hypergeometric tests, applying a repertoire-size bias correction to TCR pairs. To estimate false discovery rates, a later analysis permuted the HLA or CMV assignments 20 times. In a later analysis, co-occurring TCRs were grouped with DBSCAN, and TCRdist sequence similarity was added when clustering was performed within HLA-allele-positive subsets. For co-occurrence clustering, repertoires with fewer than 30,000 or more than 120,000 public chains were excluded, along with roughly five repertoires with anomalous nucleotide sharing. TCRdb holds this immuneACCESS table with in-frame rearrangements only. Some clones are missing; in checked studies, unresolved V genes explain under half, and the rest has no known cause. The V and J calls and clone size come from that table; D and trimming were worked out from the DNA. Counted in this sample were approximately 130,000 clones; about 78% of them appeared once. The ten largest clones capture approximately 2.6% of the sample.

Relative to germline, V is missing 0 bases and J is missing 4 bases, with 6 bases of the junction outside any gene match. Counted from cysteine to phenylalanine, this CDR3 has 16 amino acids. Here the CDR3 DNA is all that survives: 48 bases in frame from base 1. CDR1 and CDR2, per the germline V gene, are SGHDT and YYEEEE. About this clone itself: No antigen is known for it. Base qualities are not provided; no much larger clone lies one nucleotide away.

Source material: PBMCs. The receptor comes from a human donor in good health. This chain is built from TRBV5-6 and TRBJ2-1, and TRBD1 matches 8 of the central bases. The nucleotide sequence is TGTGCCAGCAGCTTGGGCGGGGACAGGCGTTACAATGAGCAGTTCTTC. Its protein reads: CASSLGGDRRYNEQFF.